In this sample, the clone carrying this TCR beta chain turned up once. With 4 bases removed from V and 4 bases from J, the gap between germline ends came to 8 bases. Per germline, CDR1 MNHEY and CDR2 SVGAGI. The CDR3 covers 13 residues. Source study methods: Counts of nucleated cells, estimated from reference gene primer amplification, were obtained. Here immunoSEQ multiplex PCR was the method, and the copy in TCRdb shows in-frame clones only, minus some. Clone size and V and J calls were adopted from that table, with D and trimming inferred from the DNA. The sample consists of some 120,000 clones, around 87% of them appearing once. The data originate from a study of blood T cell repertoires in COVID-19. About the study: The samples span acute and convalescent COVID-19 from the United States, Italy and Spain. Sources were T cells, B-cell-depleted T cells, or PBMCs; the material itself was cDNA or gDNA.

This receptor was obtained from a man in his 70s with active or convalescent COVID-19. The sequenced sample consisted of peripheral blood. V gene TRBV6-5 combines with J gene TRBJ1-5, with D possibly being TRBD1 (6 bases). The CDR3 loop reads CASSSGVNQPQHF. The CDR3 region has the DNA TGTGCCAGCAGTTCAGGGGTGAATCAGCCCCAGCATTTT.